What follows is one TCR beta chain and its context. This sample is drawn from a study of blood T cells in healthy people across ages. Study in general: About one barcoded beta molecule per two T cells came from capture by template switching.

The use of a sample-barcoded 5' primer and a J-beta primer mix characterized a second PCR of about 7 to 12 cycles. Every cDNA molecule bore a tag from a template-switch adaptor containing 12 random nucleotides. Sequencing recovered at least 3 million CDR3-containing paired-end reads from each sample. Via MiXCR, TCRdb re-called the 5' RACE reads, giving one row per CDR3 protein. The sample holds some 860,000 distinct CDR3 sequences, roughly three fifths seen once. Germline V gene data show CDR1 as SGHRS and CDR2 as YFSETQ. The V segment lost 0 bases and the J segment 6 bases; nucleotides outside the gene matches: 6. CDR3 length equals 15 residues.

This chain joins TRBV5-1 and TRBJ2-1; TRBD2 aligns across 7 bases. Sequenced material: blood. This TCR came from a man aged 35 to 55 in good health. The CDR3 bases are TGCGCCAGCAGCTTGGCCAGCGGGGTCGGCAATGAGCAGTTCTTC. Protein: CASSLASGVGNEQFF.